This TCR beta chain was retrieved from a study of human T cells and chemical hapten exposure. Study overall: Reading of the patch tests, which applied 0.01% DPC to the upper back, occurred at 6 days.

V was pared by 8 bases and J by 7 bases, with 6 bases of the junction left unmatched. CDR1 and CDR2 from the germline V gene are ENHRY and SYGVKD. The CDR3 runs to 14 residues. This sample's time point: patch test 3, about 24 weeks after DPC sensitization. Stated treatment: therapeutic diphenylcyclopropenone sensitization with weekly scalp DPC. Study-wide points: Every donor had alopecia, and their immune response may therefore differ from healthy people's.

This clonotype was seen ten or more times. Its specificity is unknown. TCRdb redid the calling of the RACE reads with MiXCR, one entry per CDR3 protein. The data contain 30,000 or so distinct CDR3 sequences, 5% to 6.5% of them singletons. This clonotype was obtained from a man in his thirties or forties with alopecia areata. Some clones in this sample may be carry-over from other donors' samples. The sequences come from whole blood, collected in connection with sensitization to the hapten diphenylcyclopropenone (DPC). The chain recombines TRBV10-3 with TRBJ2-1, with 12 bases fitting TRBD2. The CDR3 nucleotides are TGTGCCATCGGGGGACTAGCGGGCGGGAATGAGCAGTTCTTC. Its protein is CAIGGLAGGNEQFF.